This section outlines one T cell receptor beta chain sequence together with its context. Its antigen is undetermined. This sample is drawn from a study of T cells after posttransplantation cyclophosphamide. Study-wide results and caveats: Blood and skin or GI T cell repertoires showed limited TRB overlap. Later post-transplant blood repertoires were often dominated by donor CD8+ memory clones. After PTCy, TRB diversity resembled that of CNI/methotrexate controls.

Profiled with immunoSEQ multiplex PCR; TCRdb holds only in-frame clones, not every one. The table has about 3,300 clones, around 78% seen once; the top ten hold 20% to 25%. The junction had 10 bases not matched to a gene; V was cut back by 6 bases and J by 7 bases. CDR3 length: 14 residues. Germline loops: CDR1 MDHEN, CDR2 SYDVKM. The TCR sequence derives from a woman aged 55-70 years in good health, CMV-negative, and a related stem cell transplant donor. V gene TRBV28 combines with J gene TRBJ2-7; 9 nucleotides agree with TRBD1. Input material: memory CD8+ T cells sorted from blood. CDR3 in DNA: TGTGCCAGCAGGTCGGGACAGGGACGAAAAGAGCAGTACTTC. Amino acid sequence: CASRSGQGRKEQYF.